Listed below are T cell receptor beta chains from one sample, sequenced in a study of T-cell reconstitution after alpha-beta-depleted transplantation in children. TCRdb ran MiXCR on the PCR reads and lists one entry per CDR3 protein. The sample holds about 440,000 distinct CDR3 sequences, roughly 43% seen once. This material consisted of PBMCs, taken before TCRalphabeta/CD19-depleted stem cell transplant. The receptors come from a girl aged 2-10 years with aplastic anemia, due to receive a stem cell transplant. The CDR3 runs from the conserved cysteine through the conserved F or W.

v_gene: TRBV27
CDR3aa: CASSFRDRDRTQYF

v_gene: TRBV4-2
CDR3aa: CASSLRLAGAYNEQFF

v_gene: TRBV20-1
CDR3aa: CSASWAGKTNEQFF

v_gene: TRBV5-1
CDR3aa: CASSLVDSSTDTQYF

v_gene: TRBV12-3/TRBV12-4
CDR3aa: CASSRDFIQYF

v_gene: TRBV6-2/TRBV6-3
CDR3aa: CASSGQANQPQHF

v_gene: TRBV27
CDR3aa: CASSLRGGTGTYEQYF

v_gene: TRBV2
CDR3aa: CASSRDRAWGEQYF

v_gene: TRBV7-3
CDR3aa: CASSLKRSGGAYEQYF

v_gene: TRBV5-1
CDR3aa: CASSLAAESWGKTQYF

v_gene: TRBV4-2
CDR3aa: CASSPTPALAGFQDTQYF

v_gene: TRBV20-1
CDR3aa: CSARDRVQETQYF

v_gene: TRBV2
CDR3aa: CASSEPGLWIQYF

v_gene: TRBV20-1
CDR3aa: CSASREGRSYNEQFF

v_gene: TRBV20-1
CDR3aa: CSARPSGRAPQWNSYNEQFF

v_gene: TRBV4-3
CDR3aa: CASSQEGGWSHEQFF

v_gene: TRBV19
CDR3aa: CASSMSLNTGELFF

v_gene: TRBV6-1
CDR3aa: CASSVTRAGELFF

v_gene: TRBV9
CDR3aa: CASSVERDTVEETQYF

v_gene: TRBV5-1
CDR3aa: CASSWIRGRNTEAFF

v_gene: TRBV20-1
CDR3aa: CSARALAGAVESYEQYF

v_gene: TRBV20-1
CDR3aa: CSARVTSGVYNEQFF

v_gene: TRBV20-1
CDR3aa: CSARDPDREVDEQYF

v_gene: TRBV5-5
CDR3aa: CASSSGGYTQYF

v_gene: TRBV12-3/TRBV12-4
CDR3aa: CASIGAGAATDTQYF

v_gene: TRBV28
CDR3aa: CASRLSGTRQTPQHF

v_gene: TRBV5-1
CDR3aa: CASSSRPSPAEEQYF

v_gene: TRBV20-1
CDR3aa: CSAPRGGGVVETQYF

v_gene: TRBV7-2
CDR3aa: CASSLAIPWDRAGGGYTF

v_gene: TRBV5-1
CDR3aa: CASSFLTSGSLANEQFF

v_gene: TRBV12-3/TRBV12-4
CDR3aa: CASSLVSWDRSTYEQYF

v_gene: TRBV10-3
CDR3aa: CAISPAAYEQFF

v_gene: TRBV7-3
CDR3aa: CASSSGLVPDEQFF

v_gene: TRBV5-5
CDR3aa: CASSLVVYTDTQYF

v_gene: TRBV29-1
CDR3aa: CSVRDSANYGYTF